This T cell receptor beta chain is from a study of shared clonotypes between healthy human individuals. Study-wide results and limits: Inspection by rarefaction showed sorted-subset sequencing to be incomplete despite large depth. Sharing across four donors was highest in naive CD4 (roughly 5%) and lowest in memory CD8 (0.4%).

The authors ran the assay at deep level. About 30,000 T cell genomes (around 200 ng DNA) went into each sorted-subset replicate. TCRdb keeps only in-frame clones here, not all; method: immunoSEQ multiplex PCR. The sample lists about 990,000 clones; around three quarters were seen once. Concerning this clone: Its antigen is undetermined.

Germline-derived CDR1 and CDR2 are SEHNR and FQNEAQ (reference sequence). With V trimmed by 3 bases and J by 7 bases, 6 bases remained unmatched. The CDR3 is 16 residues long. V usage is TRBV7-9 and J usage is TRBJ2-1; 13 positions match TRBD2. The material sequenced was memory CD4+ T cells from PBMCs. Subset reported: CD45RA-negative fraction. This receptor was taken from a man between 18 and 29 years old in good health. Some clones in this sample may be carry-over from other donors' samples. CDR3 loop: CASSFWTSGSWNEQFF. DNA for the CDR3: TGTGCCAGCAGCTTTTGGACTAGCGGGAGTTGGAATGAGCAGTTCTTC.